Listed below are T cell receptor beta chains from one sample, sequenced in a study of cytomegalovirus exposure and HLA in healthy donors. The assay was immunoSEQ multiplex PCR, and TCRdb's table has in-frame clones only and misses some. The data hold 200,000 or so clones, with roughly 84% observed a single time. Sequencing was carried out using PBMCs. These receptors were taken from a boy younger than 18 in good health and CMV-seronegative. The CDR3 runs from the conserved cysteine through the conserved F or W. The order of the fields is V gene, J gene, clone size, CDR3 length, D gene, CDR3 DNA, CDR3 protein. A D gene is named only where the DNA matches it firmly. Not all rows give a size; the values are once, few, many and, for expanded clones, a class.

>TRBV6-6|TRBJ1-1|.|13|TRBD1
TGTGCCAGCAGCGACAGGGTGAACACTGAAGCTTTCTTT
CASSDRVNTEAFF
>TRBV19|TRBJ2-2|.|16|TRBD1
TGTGCCAGTAGTAGCTACAGGGGGCGCAACACCGGGGAGCTGTTTTTT
CASSSYRGRNTGELFF
>TRBV6-5|TRBJ1-3|.|16|TRBD1
TGTGCCAGCAGTTACTCGACAGGGTCGACTGGAAACACCATATATTTT
CASSYSTGSTGNTIYF
>TRBV5-6|TRBJ1-2|.|19|.
TGTGCCAGCAGTCGTTTCGTCCCGGAGTTTTGGGAGAAGGACTATGGCTACACCTTC
CASSRFVPEFWEKDYGYTF
>TRBV9|TRBJ2-1|.|17|TRBD2
TGTGCCAGCAGCGTAGTCCAGACTAGCGGGGGTTACAATGAGCAGTTCTTC
CASSVVQTSGGYNEQFF
>TRBV28|TRBJ2-1|.|18|TRBD2
TGTGCCAGCAGCCTACCACTAGCGGGAGGGCCGCCTGGCAATGAGCAGTTCTTC
CASSLPLAGGPPGNEQFF
>TRBV7-9|TRBJ2-1|.|16|.
TGTGCCAGCAGCTTAAAGGGGACTGGCTCCTACAATGAGCAGTTCTTC
CASSLKGTGSYNEQFF
>TRBV7-9|TRBJ1-1|.|13|.
TGTGCCAGCAGCTCTGTCTCGAACACTGAAGCTTTCTTT
CASSSVSNTEAFF
>TRBV19|TRBJ1-3|.|15|.
TGTGCCAGTAGCAGAATCGGGTACAGCGGGGACACCATATATTTT
CASSRIGYSGDTIYF
>TRBV2|TRBJ2-7|.|16|TRBD1
TGTGCCAGCAGGATCGGGCGGGACAGGAGCTCCTACGAGCAGTACTTC
CASRIGRDRSSYEQYF
>TRBV7-8|TRBJ1-5|.|13|.
TGTGCCAGCAGCTCTGAGAGGAATCAGCCCCAGCATTTT
CASSSERNQPQHF
>TRBV27|TRBJ1-1|.|13|.
TGTGCCAGCAGTTGGACAGAGAACACTGAAGCTTTCTTT
CASSWTENTEAFF
>TRBV9|TRBJ2-3|once|15|TRBD2
TGTGCCAGCAGCGTAGGCGGGAGTAGCACAGATACGCAGTATTTT
CASSVGGSSTDTQYF
>TRBV25-1|TRBJ1-5|.|13|TRBD1
TGTGCCAGCAGGGGACAGGGCAATCAGCCCCAGCATTTT
CASRGQGNQPQHF
>TRBV6-5|TRBJ1-6|.|13|.
TGTGCCAGCAGTTCCCGCCGGGGATCACCCCTCCACTTT
CASSSRRGSPLHF
>TRBV6-5|TRBJ2-1|few|15|.
TGTGCCAGCAGCGACGTCAGTAGGGGCTGGAATGAGCAGTTCTTC
CASSDVSRGWNEQFF
>TRBV4-2|TRBJ2-2|.|16|TRBD2
TGTGCCAGCAGCCAACGAGCGGGAGGGGTCCCCGGGGAGCTGTTTTTT
CASSQRAGGVPGELFF
>TRBV28|TRBJ2-1|few|14|.
TGTGCCAGCAGTTTATACGGACAGTACAATGAGCAGTTCTTC
CASSLYGQYNEQFF
>TRBV2|TRBJ2-7|.|14|TRBD1
TGTGCCAGCAGACCCGGGACAGGGCAGCACGAGCAGTACTTC
CASRPGTGQHEQYF
>TRBV2|TRBJ1-3|once|19|.
TGTGCCAGCGGGCCCGAGGAGGTTTTTAGCCCCTTCTCTGGAAACACCATATATTTT
CASGPEEVFSPFSGNTIYF
>TRBV9|TRBJ1-5|.|15|.
TGTGCCAGCAGCGACGGGACGGGACTAAATCAGCCCCAGCATTTT
CASSDGTGLNQPQHF
>TRBV15|TRBJ2-5|once|15|TRBD2
TGTGCCACCAGCAGAGATCTTGGGGGGGGAGAGACCCAGTACTTC
CATSRDLGGGETQYF
>TRBV7-8|TRBJ1-1|.|15|TRBD1
TGTGCCAGCAGCTTAGCGCTGACAGGGAGAACTGAAGCTTTCTTT
CASSLALTGRTEAFF
>TRBV5-1|TRBJ2-1|few|19|TRBD2
TGCGCCAGCAGCTTGGCGGTAGCGGGAGGTTCCTACTTTTACAATGAGCAGTTCTTC
CASSLAVAGGSYFYNEQFF
>TRBV7-2|TRBJ2-3|.|14|.
TGTGCCAGCAGCGCCGGACTCCCCACAGATACGCAGTATTTT
CASSAGLPTDTQYF
>TRBV30|TRBJ1-2|.|13|TRBD1
TGTGCCTGGGTGCGACAGGGGATCTATGGCTACACCTTC
CAWVRQGIYGYTF
>TRBV9|TRBJ2-1|.|16|TRBD1
TGTGCCAGCAGCGTATCGGGACAGGGTTCCTACAATGAGCAGTTCTTC
CASSVSGQGSYNEQFF
>TRBV7-2|TRBJ2-3|.|19|.
TGTGCCAGCAGCTACACCGCTGGGAAGGAGGACTACCCGAGGGATACGCAGTATTTT
CASSYTAGKEDYPRDTQYF
>TRBV6-6|TRBJ1-1|.|15|.
TGTGCCAGCACACAACAGGGTCCGAGGAACACTGAAGCTTTCTTT
CASTQQGPRNTEAFF
>TRBV5-8|TRBJ1-4|.|15|TRBD1
TGTGCCAGCAGCAAGGGACAGGGAGGAGGCGAAAAACTGTTTTTT
CASSKGQGGGEKLFF
>TRBV27|TRBJ1-2|.|13|.
TGTGCCAGCTCCGAGGGACAAATCTATGGCTACACCTTC
CASSEGQIYGYTF
>TRBV12-5|TRBJ2-3|.|14|TRBD1
TGTGCTAGTGGGACCGGACAGGGACAAAATACGCAGTATTTT
CASGTGQGQNTQYF
>TRBV13|TRBJ1-3|.|16|TRBD1
TGTGCCAGCAGCTCGTCGGACAGGGCAGGTGGAAACACCATATATTTT
CASSSSDRAGGNTIYF
>TRBV5-1|TRBJ2-7|.|13|.
TGCGCCTCCGGACGGGCCTGGGGGGACGAGCAGTACTTC
CASGRAWGDEQYF
>TRBV7-3|TRBJ2-3|.|16|.
TGTGCCAGCAGCTTAATCACAGGGATGAATCGAGATACGCAGTATTTT
CASSLITGMNRDTQYF
>TRBV5-1|TRBJ1-2|.|14|TRBD1
TGCGCCAGCAGCTTGGGACAGGGGCACTATGGCTACACCTTC
CASSLGQGHYGYTF
>TRBV11-2|TRBJ1-1|.|15|TRBD1
TGTGCCAGCAGCTCCATGGACAGGTTTAGAACTGAAGCTTTCTTT
CASSSMDRFRTEAFF
>TRBV2|TRBJ2-2|.|16|TRBD2
TGTGCCAGCAGTGAGAGGGGGACTAGCTGGACCGGGGAGCTGTTTTTT
CASSERGTSWTGELFF
>TRBV29-1|TRBJ1-2|few|17|TRBD1
TGCAGCGTTGGTGGGGGGACAGGGAGGGTCCCTAGCTATGGCTACACCTTC
CSVGGGTGRVPSYGYTF
>TRBV2|TRBJ2-7|.|15|TRBD1
TGTGCCAGCAGTGAATCGGGACAGGGCCCCTCCGAGCAGTACTTC
CASSESGQGPSEQYF
>TRBV27|TRBJ1-2|.|13|.
TGTGCCAGCAGTTATTGGTCGCAGGGTGGCTACACCTTC
CASSYWSQGGYTF
>TRBV6-6|TRBJ2-7|.|16|TRBD2
TGTGCCAGCAGCCCCGCCCCGGGGGGGACCCCCTACGAGCAGTACTTC
CASSPAPGGTPYEQYF
>TRBV5-1|TRBJ2-5|.|11|.
TGCGCCAGCAGCCCAGGCGAGACCCAGTACTTC
CASSPGETQYF
>TRBV5-4|TRBJ2-1|once|12|.
TGTGCCAGCAGTCAGAACAGAAATGAGCAGTTCTTC
CASSQNRNEQFF
>TRBV5-6|TRBJ1-5|once|16|TRBD1
TGTGCCAGCAGCATAGCCGGGACAGGGATGGGTCAGCCCCAGCATTTT
CASSIAGTGMGQPQHF
>TRBV6-6|TRBJ1-1|.|13|.
TGTGCCGGCGAATTAAACAGGAACACTGAAGCTTTCTTT
CAGELNRNTEAFF
>TRBV11-2|TRBJ1-6|.|15|TRBD1
TGTGCCAGCAGCTACGGACAGGGGGCTAATTCACCCCTCCACTTT
CASSYGQGANSPLHF
>TRBV2|TRBJ1-2|few|17|.
TGTGCCAGCAGCGATATTCTCGGGGGGGGATATTGGTATGGCTACACCTTC
CASSDILGGGYWYGYTF
>TRBV11-2|TRBJ1-3|.|15|.
TGTGCCAGCAGCCCTATCAAGGGGCCCGGAAACACCATATATTTT
CASSPIKGPGNTIYF
>TRBV6-1|TRBJ2-5|.|16|.
TGTGCCAGCAGTGAAGCGCCTGGCTATTCAGGGGAGACCCAGTACTTC
CASSEAPGYSGETQYF
>TRBV27|TRBJ1-6|.|14|TRBD1
TGTGCCAGCAGGCCGGGACAGGTAAATTCACCCCTCCACTTT
CASRPGQVNSPLHF
>TRBV11-3|TRBJ2-1|once|15|TRBD2
TGTGCCAGCAGCTTAAGGCTAGCGGGTTACAATGAGCAGTTCTTC
CASSLRLAGYNEQFF
>TRBV4-3|TRBJ1-3|.|14|.
TGCGCCAGCAGCCAAGGGACAACTGGAAACACCATATATTTT
CASSQGTTGNTIYF
>TRBV18|TRBJ1-6|.|15|TRBD1
TGTGCCAGCTCACGGGGACAGGGGTATAATTCACCCCTCCACTTT
CASSRGQGYNSPLHF
>TRBV5-1|TRBJ2-1|.|15|.
TGCGCCAGCAGCTTGACCGGTCCTTCCTACAATGAGCAGTTCTTC
CASSLTGPSYNEQFF
>TRBV2|TRBJ1-5|.|13|.
TGTGCCAGCTGGGGGGGCCGCAATCAGCCCCAGCATTTT
CASWGGRNQPQHF
>TRBV30|TRBJ1-2|.|12|.
TGTGCCTGGAGTGTCGACAGCTATGGCTACACCTTC
CAWSVDSYGYTF
>TRBV6-6|TRBJ2-7|.|16|TRBD2
TGTGCCAGCAAGTGGACGGGGGCGGGAGGGGACCACGAGCAGTACTTC
CASKWTGAGGDHEQYF
>TRBV30|TRBJ1-1|.|12|.
TGTGCCGGGGACACACGGAACACTGAAGCTTTCTTT
CAGDTRNTEAFF
>TRBV5-1|TRBJ2-7|.|14|TRBD2
TGCGCCAGCAGCACAAGCGGGAGTAAATACGAGCAGTACTTC
CASSTSGSKYEQYF